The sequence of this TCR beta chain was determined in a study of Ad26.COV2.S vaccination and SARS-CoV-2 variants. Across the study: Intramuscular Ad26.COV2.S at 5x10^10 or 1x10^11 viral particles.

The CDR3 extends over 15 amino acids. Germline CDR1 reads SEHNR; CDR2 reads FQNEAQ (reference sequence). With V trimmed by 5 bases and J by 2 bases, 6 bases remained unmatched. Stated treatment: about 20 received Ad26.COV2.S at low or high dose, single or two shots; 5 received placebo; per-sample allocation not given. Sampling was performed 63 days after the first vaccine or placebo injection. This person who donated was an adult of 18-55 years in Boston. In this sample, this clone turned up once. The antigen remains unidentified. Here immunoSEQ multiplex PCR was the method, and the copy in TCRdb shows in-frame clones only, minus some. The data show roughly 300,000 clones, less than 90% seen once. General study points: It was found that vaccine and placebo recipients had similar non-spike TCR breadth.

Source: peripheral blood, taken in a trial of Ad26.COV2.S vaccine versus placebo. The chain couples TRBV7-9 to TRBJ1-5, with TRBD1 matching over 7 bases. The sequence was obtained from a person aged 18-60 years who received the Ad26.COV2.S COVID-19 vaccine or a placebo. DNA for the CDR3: TGTGCCAGCAGCAAAGACAGGGTCCGCAATCAGCCCCAGCATTTT. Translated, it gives CASSKDRVRNQPQHF.